The rows below give T cell receptor beta chains drawn from one sample of a study of cytomegalovirus exposure and HLA in healthy donors. The method was immunoSEQ multiplex PCR; TCRdb's version includes in-frame clones alone and lacks a portion of them. The sample carries more than 30,000 clones, 70% to 75% recorded once. The specimen was PBMCs. These receptors were obtained from a man aged 30 to 45 in good health and CMV-seronegative. CDR3s include the opening cysteine and the closing phenylalanine or tryptophan. The D gene is left open where the match is weak. Part of the rows lack a size; the others show once, few, many or a class for expanded clones.

j_call: TRBJ1-1; v_call: TRBV6-1; d_call: -; clone_size: -; cdr3_nt: TGTGCCAGCAGTGACTACGGGAACCCTGAAGCTTTCTTT; cdr3_aa: CASSDYGNPEAFF
j_call: TRBJ2-1; v_call: TRBV15; d_call: TRBD2; clone_size: -; cdr3_nt: TGTGCCACCAGCTATCCGCCTAGCGGTTACAATGAGCAGTTCTTC; cdr3_aa: CATSYPPSGYNEQFF
j_call: TRBJ2-2; v_call: TRBV19; d_call: TRBD2; clone_size: -; cdr3_nt: TGTGCCAGTAGTAAGGGACTAGCGGGAGTCGGCACCGGGGAGCTGTTTTTT; cdr3_aa: CASSKGLAGVGTGELFF
j_call: TRBJ2-7; v_call: TRBV18; d_call: -; clone_size: -; cdr3_nt: TGTGCCAGCTCACCACGGGAGGGGGAGTCCTACGAGCAGTACTTC; cdr3_aa: CASSPREGESYEQYF
j_call: TRBJ1-2; v_call: TRBV6-1; d_call: -; clone_size: few; cdr3_nt: TGTGCCAGCAGTTCTATGGAGAACTATGGCTACACCTTC; cdr3_aa: CASSSMENYGYTF
j_call: TRBJ2-1; v_call: TRBV6-1; d_call: TRBD2; clone_size: -; cdr3_nt: TGTGCCAGCAGTGAAGCGGTAGCGGGGGGTTACAATGAGCAGTTCTTC; cdr3_aa: CASSEAVAGGYNEQFF
j_call: TRBJ1-1; v_call: TRBV19; d_call: -; clone_size: -; cdr3_nt: TGTGCCAGTAGTGGGCAGGTGAACACTGAAGCTTTCTTT; cdr3_aa: CASSGQVNTEAFF
j_call: TRBJ1-2; v_call: TRBV6-1; d_call: -; clone_size: once; cdr3_nt: TGTGCCAGCAGCCGACAGGCAAATGGGTATGGCTACACCTTC; cdr3_aa: CASSRQANGYGYTF
j_call: TRBJ2-7; v_call: TRBV6-5; d_call: -; clone_size: -; cdr3_nt: TGTGCCAGCAGTTCAGCCCCCCCAGGGGTCTACGAGCAGTACTTC; cdr3_aa: CASSSAPPGVYEQYF
j_call: TRBJ2-7; v_call: TRBV5-1; d_call: TRBD2; clone_size: -; cdr3_nt: TGCGCCAGCAGCCCGGGACTAGTAACCGAGCAGTACTTC; cdr3_aa: CASSPGLVTEQYF
j_call: TRBJ2-3; v_call: TRBV7-3; d_call: TRBD2; clone_size: -; cdr3_nt: TGTGCCAGCAGCTCCCGGGAGGTTCGCACAGATACGCAGTATTTT; cdr3_aa: CASSSREVRTDTQYF
j_call: TRBJ2-1; v_call: TRBV7-9; d_call: TRBD2; clone_size: once; cdr3_nt: TGTGCCAGCAGCACGAGGACTAGCGGGGGGCTCCTAGGCTACAATGAGCAGTTCTTC; cdr3_aa: CASSTRTSGGLLGYNEQFF
j_call: TRBJ2-3; v_call: TRBV2; d_call: -; clone_size: once; cdr3_nt: TGTGCCAGCCTAGCGCTTGTTAGCACAGATACGCAGTATTTT; cdr3_aa: CASLALVSTDTQYF
j_call: TRBJ2-2; v_call: TRBV6-4; d_call: -; clone_size: few; cdr3_nt: TGTGCCAGCAGTGACACCGACAGAACCGGGGAGCTGTTTTTT; cdr3_aa: CASSDTDRTGELFF
j_call: TRBJ2-7; v_call: TRBV7-2; d_call: TRBD2; clone_size: -; cdr3_nt: TGTGCCAGCAGCTTCCCGAGTAGCGGGGGCTACGAGCAGTACTTC; cdr3_aa: CASSFPSSGGYEQYF
j_call: TRBJ1-1; v_call: TRBV5-1; d_call: -; clone_size: -; cdr3_nt: TGCGCCAGCAGCTTCGCCCCGGGACAAGACACTGAAGCTTTCTTT; cdr3_aa: CASSFAPGQDTEAFF
j_call: TRBJ1-2; v_call: TRBV5-1; d_call: -; clone_size: -; cdr3_nt: TGCGCCAGCAGCTGGACAGCAAGTAACTATGGCTACACCTTC; cdr3_aa: CASSWTASNYGYTF
j_call: TRBJ2-5; v_call: TRBV6-1; d_call: TRBD2; clone_size: -; cdr3_nt: TGTGCCAGCAGTGAACTAGCGGGATCACAAGAGACCCAGTACTTC; cdr3_aa: CASSELAGSQETQYF
j_call: TRBJ1-5; v_call: TRBV27; d_call: -; clone_size: -; cdr3_nt: TGTGCCAGCAGTTTGGGAGGGGGTAGCAATCAGCCCCAGCATTTT; cdr3_aa: CASSLGGGSNQPQHF
j_call: TRBJ1-5; v_call: TRBV19; d_call: -; clone_size: -; cdr3_nt: TGTGCCAGTAGTACGGGATACCTTAGCAATCAGCCCCAGCATTTT; cdr3_aa: CASSTGYLSNQPQHF
j_call: TRBJ1-3; v_call: TRBV5-1; d_call: -; clone_size: -; cdr3_nt: TGCGCCAGCAGCTTGGCGGGGAACTCTGGAAACACCATATATTTT; cdr3_aa: CASSLAGNSGNTIYF
j_call: TRBJ1-1; v_call: TRBV2; d_call: TRBD1; clone_size: -; cdr3_nt: TGTGCCAGCAGTGGGGAAGGGACAGGGAACACTGAAGCTTTCTTT; cdr3_aa: CASSGEGTGNTEAFF
j_call: TRBJ1-2; v_call: TRBV6-5; d_call: TRBD1; clone_size: -; cdr3_nt: TGTGCCAGCAGTTACGCGCCCGACAGGGCGGAGGGCTACACCTTC; cdr3_aa: CASSYAPDRAEGYTF
j_call: TRBJ2-3; v_call: TRBV14; d_call: TRBD2; clone_size: -; cdr3_nt: TGTGCCAGCAGCCAAGAACACGGGGGGAAAACAGATACGCAGTATTTT; cdr3_aa: CASSQEHGGKTDTQYF
j_call: TRBJ2-1; v_call: TRBV6-1; d_call: TRBD1; clone_size: -; cdr3_nt: TGTGCCAGCGGTAACCGGGACAGGCAAGGTGAGCAGTTCTTC; cdr3_aa: CASGNRDRQGEQFF
j_call: TRBJ2-1; v_call: TRBV25-1; d_call: TRBD1; clone_size: -; cdr3_nt: TGTGCCAGCATCCAGGACAGGGGGGCTAATGAGCAGTTCTTC; cdr3_aa: CASIQDRGANEQFF
j_call: TRBJ1-1; v_call: TRBV25-1; d_call: -; clone_size: -; cdr3_nt: TGTGCCAGCCGTCTTGGGGCCAACGGTGTAGCTTTCTTT; cdr3_aa: CASRLGANGVAFF
j_call: TRBJ2-1; v_call: TRBV27; d_call: TRBD2; clone_size: -; cdr3_nt: TGTGCCAGCAGTCCCCGACTAGCTCAGAACAATGAGCAGTTCTTC; cdr3_aa: CASSPRLAQNNEQFF
j_call: TRBJ1-2; v_call: TRBV4-1; d_call: -; clone_size: -; cdr3_nt: TGCGCCAGCAGCCAAGAGTGGCCAGGGATGGGTGGCTACACCTTC; cdr3_aa: CASSQEWPGMGGYTF
j_call: TRBJ1-1; v_call: TRBV5-8; d_call: TRBD1; clone_size: -; cdr3_nt: TGTGCCAGCACCCCGACAGGGTGGAGCACTGAAGCTTTCTTT; cdr3_aa: CASTPTGWSTEAFF
j_call: TRBJ2-7; v_call: TRBV23-1; d_call: TRBD1; clone_size: -; cdr3_nt: TGCGCCAGCAGTCGGACCGGGACAGGGGGTGTCGACGAGCAGTACTTC; cdr3_aa: CASSRTGTGGVDEQYF
j_call: TRBJ2-5; v_call: TRBV6-5; d_call: -; clone_size: -; cdr3_nt: TGTGCCAGCAGTTACGCGGTCAAAGAGACCCAGTACTTC; cdr3_aa: CASSYAVKETQYF
j_call: TRBJ1-1; v_call: TRBV2; d_call: TRBD1; clone_size: -; cdr3_nt: TGTGCCAGCCAGGGACAGGGAAACACTGAAGCTTTCTTT; cdr3_aa: CASQGQGNTEAFF
j_call: TRBJ2-1; v_call: TRBV5-6; d_call: TRBD2; clone_size: -; cdr3_nt: TGTGCCAGCAGCCAGAGGGGCGGGGGGGCCTATCGTGAGCAGTTCTTC; cdr3_aa: CASSQRGGGAYREQFF
j_call: TRBJ2-3; v_call: TRBV28; d_call: -; clone_size: -; cdr3_nt: TGTGCCAGCAGTTCATCTCCGGGCAGGGGAGTCACAGATACGCAGTATTTT; cdr3_aa: CASSSSPGRGVTDTQYF
j_call: TRBJ1-4; v_call: TRBV19; d_call: TRBD1; clone_size: -; cdr3_nt: TGTGCCAGTAGTACAAACAGGGGGGAAAAACTGTTTTTT; cdr3_aa: CASSTNRGEKLFF
j_call: TRBJ2-3; v_call: TRBV6-1; d_call: -; clone_size: -; cdr3_nt: TGTGCCAGCAGTGTTAGGCAGGGCTCATTCACAGATACGCAGTATTTT; cdr3_aa: CASSVRQGSFTDTQYF
j_call: TRBJ2-7; v_call: TRBV6-1; d_call: TRBD1; clone_size: -; cdr3_nt: TGTGCCAGCAGAACAGGGGTCGAGCAGTACTTC; cdr3_aa: CASRTGVEQYF
j_call: TRBJ2-7; v_call: TRBV5-1; d_call: TRBD1; clone_size: -; cdr3_nt: TGCGCCAGCAGCTCCGGACAGGGCGAAAACGAGCAGTACTTC; cdr3_aa: CASSSGQGENEQYF
j_call: TRBJ2-5; v_call: TRBV11-2; d_call: -; clone_size: -; cdr3_nt: TGTGCCAGCAGCACAGGACAGGGCGGGAGGGCCGATGAGACCCAGTACTTC; cdr3_aa: CASSTGQGGRADETQYF
j_call: TRBJ2-3; v_call: TRBV4-1; d_call: TRBD2; clone_size: -; cdr3_nt: TGCGCCAGCAGCCAGAAAGGGACTAGCGGAGGGGATACGCAGTATTTT; cdr3_aa: CASSQKGTSGGDTQYF
j_call: TRBJ1-5; v_call: TRBV15; d_call: -; clone_size: once; cdr3_nt: TGTGCCACCAGCAGAGATAGGGCGACAGGCAATCAGCCCCAGCATTTT; cdr3_aa: CATSRDRATGNQPQHF
j_call: TRBJ2-1; v_call: TRBV29-1; d_call: TRBD2; clone_size: -; cdr3_nt: TGCAGCGTTGAAGATCTTGCTGGGGGGGGTAGCTCCTACAATGAGCAGTTCTTC; cdr3_aa: CSVEDLAGGGSSYNEQFF
j_call: TRBJ1-1; v_call: TRBV6-1; d_call: -; clone_size: few; cdr3_nt: TGTGCCAGCACTCCGACAGCGAACACTGAAGCTTTCTTT; cdr3_aa: CASTPTANTEAFF
j_call: TRBJ1-5; v_call: TRBV25-1; d_call: -; clone_size: -; cdr3_nt: TGTGCCAGCAGTGCCACCGGGGGGGCAGGTCAGCCCCAGCATTTT; cdr3_aa: CASSATGGAGQPQHF
j_call: TRBJ1-1; v_call: TRBV7-9; d_call: TRBD1; clone_size: -; cdr3_nt: TGTGCCAGTACGCGCGGGACAGATAACACTGAAGCTTTCTTT; cdr3_aa: CASTRGTDNTEAFF
j_call: TRBJ1-1; v_call: TRBV2; d_call: -; clone_size: -; cdr3_nt: TGTGCCAGCACCCAAGCAGGGAGGGAAGCTTTCTTT; cdr3_aa: CASTQAGREAFF
j_call: TRBJ2-7; v_call: TRBV7-9; d_call: TRBD1; clone_size: -; cdr3_nt: TGTGCCAGCAGCTCAGGTTCTGTGACAGGGGGGTACGAGCAGTACTTC; cdr3_aa: CASSSGSVTGGYEQYF
j_call: TRBJ2-7; v_call: TRBV5-5; d_call: TRBD1; clone_size: -; cdr3_nt: TGTGCCAGCAGCTTATCCCAGGGGGCTGCCTACGAGCAGTACTTC; cdr3_aa: CASSLSQGAAYEQYF